A selection of T cell receptor beta chains follows, all from one sample in a study of cytomegalovirus exposure and HLA in healthy donors. Some clones are missing from TCRdb's copy, which holds only in-frame ones; the method was immunoSEQ multiplex PCR. The repertoire holds around 140,000 clones, with more than 70% as singletons. The sequenced sample consisted of PBMCs. These TCRs come from a man in his fifties or sixties in good health and CMV-seropositive. CDR3s include the opening cysteine and the closing phenylalanine or tryptophan. The D gene is left open where the match is weak. Size is stated for part of the rows, as once, few or many counts, or as a class when the clone is expanded.

j_gene,len,abundance,d_gene,v_gene,CDR3nt,CDR3aa
TRBJ1-1,15,few,.,TRBV6-6,TGTGCCAGCAGTTTACAGGACGGGCGGAACACTGAAGCTTTCTTT,CASSLQDGRNTEAFF
TRBJ2-2,16,once,TRBD1,TRBV11-3,TGTGCCAGCAGCTTATCCGGGACAGTGAACACCGGGGAGCTGTTTTTT,CASSLSGTVNTGELFF
TRBJ2-5,16,few,TRBD2,TRBV7-2,TGTGCCAGCAGCTTACAAGCGGGGGGGCTCCAAGAGACCCAGTACTTC,CASSLQAGGLQETQYF
TRBJ1-5,14,.,.,TRBV5-1,TGCGCCAGCAGCTCCGGGACTCCGAATCAGCCCCAGCATTTT,CASSSGTPNQPQHF
TRBJ1-4,15,.,TRBD1,TRBV7-2,TGTGCCAGCAGCTTAGCATTAGGAGGGGGCGAAAAACTGTTTTTT,CASSLALGGGEKLFF
TRBJ2-5,14,.,.,TRBV27,TGTGCCAGCAGTCTGCCTGATCCCCAGGGGACCCAGTACTTC,CASSLPDPQGTQYF
TRBJ2-2,15,.,TRBD2,TRBV6-1,TGTGCCAGCAGCATAGCGGGAGCGAACACCGGGGAGCTGTTTTTT,CASSIAGANTGELFF
TRBJ2-1,14,.,.,TRBV5-5,TGTGCCAGCAGCTTGGCCGCACTCGGGAATGAGCAGTTCTTC,CASSLAALGNEQFF
TRBJ1-2,14,.,.,TRBV9,TGTGCCAGCAGCGAAGCACAGGGATCCTATGGCTACACCTTC,CASSEAQGSYGYTF
TRBJ1-5,16,few,TRBD1,TRBV6-5,TGTGCCAGCAGTTCCCACCGACAGGGGGTCCATCAGCCCCAGCATTTT,CASSSHRQGVHQPQHF
TRBJ2-7,14,.,.,TRBV15,TGTGCCACCAGCAGAGATAGGGCAGGGTTCGAGCAGTACTTC,CATSRDRAGFEQYF
TRBJ2-1,15,.,TRBD1,TRBV12-5,TGTGCTAGTGGTATCGGGACAGCCTCCTACAATGAGCAGTTCTTC,CASGIGTASYNEQFF
TRBJ2-5,15,.,TRBD1,TRBV9,TGTGCCAGCAGCGTCTCCGGGACAGGTGGAGAGACCCAGTACTTC,CASSVSGTGGETQYF
TRBJ2-5,16,.,.,TRBV21-1,TGTGCCAGCACCTCCCGTGGAGGGGATACCCAAGAGACCCAGTACTTC,CASTSRGGDTQETQYF
TRBJ2-5,13,few,.,TRBV9,TGTGCCAGCAGCGTGCGGGGCCAAGAGACCCAGTACTTC,CASSVRGQETQYF
TRBJ1-2,13,.,TRBD1,TRBV4-2,TGTGCCAGCAGAGGACAGGACGGCTATGGCTACACCTTC,CASRGQDGYGYTF
TRBJ1-5,15,.,.,TRBV11-2,TGTGCCAGCAACCCCGGGAGCAGCCGCAATCAGCCCCAGCATTTT,CASNPGSSRNQPQHF
TRBJ1-2,17,once,.,TRBV7-2,TGTGCCAGCAGCTTACAGCCCTCGGGAGGGGCCAGACGGGGCTACACCTTC,CASSLQPSGGARRGYTF
TRBJ2-1,17,.,TRBD2,TRBV7-3,TGTGCCAGCAGCCGAAGGGGGGGGACTAGCGGCTACAATGAGCAGTTCTTC,CASSRRGGTSGYNEQFF
TRBJ2-7,16,.,TRBD2,TRBV4-3,TGCGCCAGCAGCCAGGCTAGACTAGCGGGAGTCCACGAGCAGTACTTC,CASSQARLAGVHEQYF
TRBJ2-7,15,.,.,TRBV6-1,TGTGCCAGCAGTGAATTTACAGGAACCGCCTACGAGCAGTACTTC,CASSEFTGTAYEQYF
TRBJ1-1,13,few,.,TRBV19,TGTGCCAGTAGTAGAAGCAGACTCACTGAAGCTTTCTTT,CASSRSRLTEAFF
TRBJ2-1,15,.,TRBD2,TRBV27,TGTGCCAGCAGACCCTGGGCAGCGGGAGACAATGAGCAGTTCTTC,CASRPWAAGDNEQFF
TRBJ2-1,14,.,.,TRBV28,TGTGCCAGCAGTTACACAGGTGCCTACAATGAGCAGTTCTTC,CASSYTGAYNEQFF
TRBJ2-1,15,few,.,TRBV27,TGTGCCAGCAGTTTGGAGGGCAGGGCCTACAATGAGCAGTTCTTC,CASSLEGRAYNEQFF
TRBJ1-2,14,.,.,TRBV11-3,TGTGCCAGCAGCTTAGAAGCGGGGAACTATGGCTACACCTTC,CASSLEAGNYGYTF
TRBJ2-7,14,.,TRBD1,TRBV7-9,TGTGCCAGCAGCTTAGAGGGGGCGCCTTACGAGCAGTACTTC,CASSLEGAPYEQYF
TRBJ1-2,13,once,TRBD1,TRBV6-1,TGTGCCAGCAGCACTGGACAGGGCATTGGCTACACCTTC,CASSTGQGIGYTF
TRBJ2-3,15,few,.,TRBV7-3,TGTGCCAGCAGCTTAGGAGGGAGCCGCACAGATACGCAGTATTTT,CASSLGGSRTDTQYF
TRBJ2-1,15,.,.,TRBV18,TGTGCCAGCTCACCACCTAACCGAGGGAACAATGAGCAGTTCTTC,CASSPPNRGNNEQFF
TRBJ1-6,14,.,.,TRBV21-1,TGTGCCAGCAGCCAAGACAGGGGTGGCTCACCCCTCCACTTT,CASSQDRGGSPLHF
TRBJ2-3,15,.,TRBD2,TRBV29-1,TGCAGCGTTGTGACTAGCGGGGGGGCCGTAGATACGCAGTATTTT,CSVVTSGGAVDTQYF
TRBJ2-1,19,few,TRBD2,TRBV19,TGTGCCAGTAGTACCTGGACTAGCGGGGGCTCACCAGACGACAATGAGCAGTTCTTC,CASSTWTSGGSPDDNEQFF